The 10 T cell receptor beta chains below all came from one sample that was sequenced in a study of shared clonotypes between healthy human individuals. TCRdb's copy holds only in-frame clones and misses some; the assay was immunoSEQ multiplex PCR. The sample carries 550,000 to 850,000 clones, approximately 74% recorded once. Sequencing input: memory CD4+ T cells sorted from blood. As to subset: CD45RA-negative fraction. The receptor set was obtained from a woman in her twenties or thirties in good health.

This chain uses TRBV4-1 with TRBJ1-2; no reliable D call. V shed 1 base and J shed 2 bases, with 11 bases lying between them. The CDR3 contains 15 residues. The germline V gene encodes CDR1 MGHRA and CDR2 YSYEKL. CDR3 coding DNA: TGCGCCAGCAGCCAAGTGACCGGGCAGAACTATGGCTACACCTTC. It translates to CASSQVTGQNYGYTF.

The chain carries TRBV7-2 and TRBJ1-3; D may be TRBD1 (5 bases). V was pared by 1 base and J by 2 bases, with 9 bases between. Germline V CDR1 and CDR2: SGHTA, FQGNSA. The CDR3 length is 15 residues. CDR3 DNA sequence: TGTGCCAGCAGCTTAGTGGGGACGGCTGGAAACACCATATATTTT. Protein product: CASSLVGTAGNTIYF.

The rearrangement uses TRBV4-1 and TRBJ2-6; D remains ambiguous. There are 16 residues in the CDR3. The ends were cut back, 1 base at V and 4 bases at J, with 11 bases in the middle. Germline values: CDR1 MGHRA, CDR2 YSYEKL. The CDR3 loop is CASSQVWLGGANVLTF. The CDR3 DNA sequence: TGCGCCAGCAGCCAAGTGTGGCTGGGGGGGGCCAACGTCCTGACTTTC.

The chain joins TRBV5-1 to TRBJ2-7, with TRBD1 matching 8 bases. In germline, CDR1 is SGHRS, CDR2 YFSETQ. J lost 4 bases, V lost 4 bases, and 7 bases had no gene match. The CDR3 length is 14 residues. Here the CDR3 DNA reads TGCGCCAGCAGCGAAGACAGGGGTGGTTACGAGCAGTACTTC. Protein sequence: CASSEDRGGYEQYF.

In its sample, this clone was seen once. The CDR3, as DNA: TGTGCCAGTAGTAGGGTCAGGGGTTCCTACAATGAGCAGTTCTTC. Protein product: CASSRVRGSYNEQFF. The chain is built from TRBV19 and TRBJ2-1; D possibly corresponds to TRBD1 (6 bases). The CDR3 totals 15 residues. Trimming removed 4 bases from V and 1 base from J, with 11 bases in between. In germline, CDR1 is LNHDA, CDR2 SQIVND (reference sequence).

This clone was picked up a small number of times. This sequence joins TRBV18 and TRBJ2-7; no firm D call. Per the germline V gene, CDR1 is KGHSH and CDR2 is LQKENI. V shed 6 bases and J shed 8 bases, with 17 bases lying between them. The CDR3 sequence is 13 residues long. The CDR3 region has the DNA TGTGCCAGCTCTCGAAAGGCCCCCAGAAAGCAGTACTTC. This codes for CASSRKAPRKQYF.

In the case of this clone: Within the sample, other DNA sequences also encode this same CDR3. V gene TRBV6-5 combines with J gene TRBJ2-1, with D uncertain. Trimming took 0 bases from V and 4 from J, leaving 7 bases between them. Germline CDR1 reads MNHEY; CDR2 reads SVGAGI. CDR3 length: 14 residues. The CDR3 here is CASSYSAIYNEQFF. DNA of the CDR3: TGTGCCAGCAGTTACTCAGCGATATACAATGAGCAGTTCTTC.

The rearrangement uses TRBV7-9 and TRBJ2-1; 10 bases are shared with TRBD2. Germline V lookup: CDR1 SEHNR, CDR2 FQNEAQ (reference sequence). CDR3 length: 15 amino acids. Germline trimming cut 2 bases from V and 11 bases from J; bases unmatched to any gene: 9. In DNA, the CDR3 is TGTGCCAGCAGCTTAACTAGCGGGGTCTCTGGGCAGCAGTTCTTC. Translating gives CASSLTSGVSGQQFF.

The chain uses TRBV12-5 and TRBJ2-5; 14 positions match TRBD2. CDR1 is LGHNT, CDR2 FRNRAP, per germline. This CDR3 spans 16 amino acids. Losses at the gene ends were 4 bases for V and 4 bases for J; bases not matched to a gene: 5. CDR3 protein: CASGSGTSGSGETQYF. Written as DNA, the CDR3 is TGTGCTAGTGGTTCTGGGACTAGCGGGAGTGGAGAGACCCAGTACTTC.

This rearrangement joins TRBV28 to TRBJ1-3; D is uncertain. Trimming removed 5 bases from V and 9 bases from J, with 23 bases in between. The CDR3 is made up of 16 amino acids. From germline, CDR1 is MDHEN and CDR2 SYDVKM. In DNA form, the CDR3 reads TGTGCCAGCAGTGTGACTCCCCGGGTTGGGGTAGGCACCATATATTTT. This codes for CASSVTPRVGVGTIYF. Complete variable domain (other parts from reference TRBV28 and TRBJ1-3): DVKVTQSSRYLVKRTGEKVFLECVQDMDHENMFWYRQDPGLGLRLIYFSYDVKMKEKGDIPEGYSVSREKKERFSLILESASTNQTSMYLCASSVTPRVGVGTIYFGEGSWLTVV.